Sequencing of this TCR beta chain was carried out in a study of cytomegalovirus exposure and HLA in healthy donors. Broader study findings: In a later analysis, an Asian-associated ancestry cluster reportedly showed fewer N-insertions than the approximately 610-donor mean.

To note about this clone: What it binds is unknown.

It was with 60 Vbeta and 13 Jbeta primers that the PCR ran. Profiling relied on immunoSEQ multiplex PCR, and the TCRdb table lists in-frame clones only, not all of them. The sample carries over 150,000 clones, approximately 80% recorded once. The CDR3 length is 16 residues. Germline CDR1 SGDLS, CDR2 YYNGEE. V gave up 3 bases and J gave up 0 bases, with 13 bases separating them. The rearrangement links TRBV9 to TRBJ2-1; D is uncertain. The sample comprised PBMCs. This sequence was found in a woman aged 45 to 65 in good health and CMV-seropositive. The CDR3 loop is CASSATPSLSYNEQFF. The DNA of the CDR3 is TGTGCCAGCAGCGCCACCCCGAGCCTCTCCTACAATGAGCAGTTCTTC. The whole variable domain, filled in from reference TRBV9 and TRBJ2-1, reads DSGVTQTPKHLITATGQRVTLRCSPRSGDLSVYWYQQSLDQGLQFLIQYYNGEERAKGNILERFSAQQFPDLHSELNLSSLELGDSALYFCASSATPSLSYNEQFFGPGTRLTVL.